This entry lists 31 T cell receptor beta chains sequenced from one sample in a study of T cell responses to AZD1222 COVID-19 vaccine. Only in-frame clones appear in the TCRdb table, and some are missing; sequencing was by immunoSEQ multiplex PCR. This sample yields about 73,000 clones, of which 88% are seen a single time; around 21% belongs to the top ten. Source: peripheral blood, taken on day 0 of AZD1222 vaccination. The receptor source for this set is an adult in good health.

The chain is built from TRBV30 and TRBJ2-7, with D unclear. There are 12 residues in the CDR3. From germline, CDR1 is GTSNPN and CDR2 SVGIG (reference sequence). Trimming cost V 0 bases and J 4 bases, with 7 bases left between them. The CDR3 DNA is TGTGCCTGGAGTGTAGTACCATACGAGCAGTACTTC. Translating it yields CAWSVVPYEQYF. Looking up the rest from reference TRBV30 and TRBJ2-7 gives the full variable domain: SQTIHQWPATLVQPVGSPLSLECTVEGTSNPNLYWYRQAAGRGLQLLFYSVGIGQISSEVPQNLSASRPQDRQFILSSKKLLLSDSGFYLCAWSVVPYEQYFGPGTRLTVT.

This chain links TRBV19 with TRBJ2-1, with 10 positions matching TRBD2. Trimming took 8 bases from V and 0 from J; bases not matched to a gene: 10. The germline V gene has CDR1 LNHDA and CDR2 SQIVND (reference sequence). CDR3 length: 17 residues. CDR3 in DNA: TGTGCCAGTGGAGCGGGGGGGGCCTATAGCTCCTACAATGAGCAGTTCTTC. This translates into CASGAGGAYSSYNEQFF.

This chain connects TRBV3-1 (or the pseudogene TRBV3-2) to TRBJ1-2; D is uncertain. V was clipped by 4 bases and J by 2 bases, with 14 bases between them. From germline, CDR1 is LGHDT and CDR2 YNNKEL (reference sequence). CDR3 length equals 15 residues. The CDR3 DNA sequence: TGTGCCAGCAGCCCGCACGGAACGGAAAACTATGGCTACACCTTC. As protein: CASSPHGTENYGYTF.

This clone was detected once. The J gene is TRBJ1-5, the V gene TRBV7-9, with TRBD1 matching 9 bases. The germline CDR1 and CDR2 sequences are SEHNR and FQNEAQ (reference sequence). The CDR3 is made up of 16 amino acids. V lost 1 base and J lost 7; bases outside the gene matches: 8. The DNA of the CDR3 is TGTGCCAGCAGCTTAGTTGGACAGGGGAGAGGACAGCCCCAGCATTTT. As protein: CASSLVGQGRGQPQHF.

CDR3: CASSYLGEAFF. CDR3 sequence (DNA): TGTGCCAGCAGTTATCTCGGGGAAGCTTTCTTT. This rearrangement joins TRBV6-5 to TRBJ1-1; D is unresolved. V lost 3 bases and J lost 8, with 7 bases in between. The CDR3 consists of 11 residues. Germline V gives CDR1 MNHEY, CDR2 SVGAGI.

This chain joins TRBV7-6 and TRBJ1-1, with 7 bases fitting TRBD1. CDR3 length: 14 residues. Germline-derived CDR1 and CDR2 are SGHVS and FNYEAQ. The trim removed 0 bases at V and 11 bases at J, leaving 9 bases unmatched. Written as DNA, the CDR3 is TGTGCCAGCAGCTTAGCCCCGAACAGGGGCGCCGCTTTCTTT. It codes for CASSLAPNRGAAFF.

CDR3 sequence reads: CASSRDSAGELFF. The DNA for the CDR3 is TGTGCCAGCTCACGGGACAGCGCCGGGGAGCTGTTTTTT. This chain connects TRBV18 to TRBJ2-2; 7 bases map to TRBD1. CDR1 is KGHSH and CDR2 is LQKENI in the germline V gene. This CDR3 has 13 residues. Trimming cost V 4 bases and J 6 bases; bases outside gene matches: 2.

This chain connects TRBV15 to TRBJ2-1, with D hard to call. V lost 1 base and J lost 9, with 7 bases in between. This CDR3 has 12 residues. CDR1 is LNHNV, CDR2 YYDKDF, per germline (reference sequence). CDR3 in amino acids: CATSRVLSEQFF. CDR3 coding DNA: TGTGCCACCAGCAGAGTCCTTAGTGAGCAGTTCTTC. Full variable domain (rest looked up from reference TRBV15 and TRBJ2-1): DAMVIQNPRYQVTQFGKPVTLSCSQTLNHNVMYWYQQKSSQAPKLLFHYYDKDFNNEADTPDNFQSRRPNTSFCFLDIRSPGLGDTAMYLCATSRVLSEQFFGPGTRLTVL.

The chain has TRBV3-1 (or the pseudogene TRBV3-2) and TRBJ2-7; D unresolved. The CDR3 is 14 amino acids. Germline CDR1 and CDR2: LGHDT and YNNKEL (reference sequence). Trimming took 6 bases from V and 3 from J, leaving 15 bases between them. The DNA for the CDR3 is TGTGCCAGCAGTGGCGATAGCTCCCACTACGAGCAGTACTTC. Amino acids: CASSGDSSHYEQYF.

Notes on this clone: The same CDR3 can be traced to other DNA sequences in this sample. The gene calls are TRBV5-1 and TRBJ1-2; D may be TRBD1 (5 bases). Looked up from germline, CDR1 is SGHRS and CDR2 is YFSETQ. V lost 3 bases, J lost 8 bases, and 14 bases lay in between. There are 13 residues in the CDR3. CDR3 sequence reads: CASSWAGSDGYTF. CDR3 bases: TGCGCCAGCAGCTGGGCAGGGTCGGACGGCTACACCTTC.

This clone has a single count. CDR3 nucleotides: TGTGCCAGCAGTTTGTCACAGGGGACTGAAAAACTGTTTTTT. This encodes CASSLSQGTEKLFF. V is TRBV28 and J is TRBJ1-4, with 7 bases lining up with TRBD1. Trimming took 3 bases from V and 7 from J; bases not matched to a gene: 5. Germline V lookup: CDR1 MDHEN, CDR2 SYDVKM. CDR3 size: 14 residues.

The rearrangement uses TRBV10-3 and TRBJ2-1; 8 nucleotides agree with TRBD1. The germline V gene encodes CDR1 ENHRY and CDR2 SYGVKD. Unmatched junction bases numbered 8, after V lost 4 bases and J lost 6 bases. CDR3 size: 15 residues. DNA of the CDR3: TGTGCCATCAGTGCGCCGGGACAGGTAGGCAATGAGCAGTTCTTC. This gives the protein CAISAPGQVGNEQFF.

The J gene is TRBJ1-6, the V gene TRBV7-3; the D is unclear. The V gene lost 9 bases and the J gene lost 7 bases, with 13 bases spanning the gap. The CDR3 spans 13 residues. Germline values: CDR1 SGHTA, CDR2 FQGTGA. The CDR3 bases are TGTGCCAGGCTGCGGGGATACAATTCACCCCTCCACTTT. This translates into CARLRGYNSPLHF.

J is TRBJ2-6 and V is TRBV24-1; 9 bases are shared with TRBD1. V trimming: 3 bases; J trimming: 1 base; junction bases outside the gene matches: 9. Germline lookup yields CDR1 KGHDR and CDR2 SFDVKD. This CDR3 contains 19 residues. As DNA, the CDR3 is TGTGCCACCAGTGATCCCCGGGACAGGGTCCGATCTGGGGCCAACGTCCTGACTTTC. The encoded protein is CATSDPRDRVRSGANVLTF.

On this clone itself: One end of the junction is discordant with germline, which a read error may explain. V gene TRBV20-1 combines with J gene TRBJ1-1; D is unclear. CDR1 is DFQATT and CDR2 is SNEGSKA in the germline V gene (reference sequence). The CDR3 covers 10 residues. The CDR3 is CSAEGTEAFF. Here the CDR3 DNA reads TGCAGTGCGGAGGGAACTGAGGCTTTCTTT.

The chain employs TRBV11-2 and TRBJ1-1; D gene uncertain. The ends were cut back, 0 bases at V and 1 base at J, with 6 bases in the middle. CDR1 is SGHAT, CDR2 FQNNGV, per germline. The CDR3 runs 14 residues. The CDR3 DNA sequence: TGTGCCAGCAGCTTAGATCCAGCGAACACTGAAGCTTTCTTT. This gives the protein CASSLDPANTEAFF.

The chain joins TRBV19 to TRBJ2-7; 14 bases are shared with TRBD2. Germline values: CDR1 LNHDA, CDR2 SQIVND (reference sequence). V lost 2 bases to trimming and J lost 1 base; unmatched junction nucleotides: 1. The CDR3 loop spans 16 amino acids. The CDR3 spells CASSIRTSGRSYEQYF. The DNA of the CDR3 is TGTGCCAGTAGTATAAGGACTAGCGGGAGGTCCTACGAGCAGTACTTC.

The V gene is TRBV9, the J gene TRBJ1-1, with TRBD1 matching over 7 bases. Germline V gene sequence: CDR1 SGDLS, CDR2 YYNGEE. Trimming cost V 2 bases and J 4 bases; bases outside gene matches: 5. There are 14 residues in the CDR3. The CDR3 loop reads CASSVGSGGTEAFF. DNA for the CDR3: TGTGCCAGCAGCGTTGGATCAGGGGGCACTGAAGCTTTCTTT.

CDR3 sequence (DNA): TGTGCCAGCAGCTTAGACTGGGACGTCAATCAGCCCCAGCATTTT. Protein sequence: CASSLDWDVNQPQHF. The chain has TRBV7-2 and TRBJ1-5, with D perhaps matching TRBD1 (5 bases). Germline V gives CDR1 SGHTA, CDR2 FQGNSA. The CDR3 has 15 amino acids. V was cut by 1 base and J by 3 bases, with 10 bases left in between.

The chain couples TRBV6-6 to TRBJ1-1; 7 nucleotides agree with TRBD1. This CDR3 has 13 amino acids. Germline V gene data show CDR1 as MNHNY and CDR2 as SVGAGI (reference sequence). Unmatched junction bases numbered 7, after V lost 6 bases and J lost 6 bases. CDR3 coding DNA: TGTGCCAGCAGGATAGACAGGGCCCCTGAAGCTTTCTTT. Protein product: CASRIDRAPEAFF.

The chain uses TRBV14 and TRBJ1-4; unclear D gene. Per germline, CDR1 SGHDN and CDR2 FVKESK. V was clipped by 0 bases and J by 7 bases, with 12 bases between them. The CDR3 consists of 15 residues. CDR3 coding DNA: TGTGCCAGCAGCCAAGACGGAGGGTTGGCTGAAAAACTGTTTTTT. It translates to CASSQDGGLAEKLFF.

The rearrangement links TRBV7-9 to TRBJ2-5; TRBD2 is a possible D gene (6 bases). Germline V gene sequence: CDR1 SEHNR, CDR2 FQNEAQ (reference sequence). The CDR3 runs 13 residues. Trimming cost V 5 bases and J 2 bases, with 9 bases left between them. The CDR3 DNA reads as TGTGCCAGCAGCCGCGGGATTCAAGAGACCCAGTACTTC. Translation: CASSRGIQETQYF.

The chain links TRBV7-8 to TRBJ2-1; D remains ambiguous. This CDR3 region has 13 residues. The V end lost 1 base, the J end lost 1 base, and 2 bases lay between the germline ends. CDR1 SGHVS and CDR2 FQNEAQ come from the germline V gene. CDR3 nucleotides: TGTGCCAGCAGCTTAGGGTCCTACAATGAGCAGTTCTTC. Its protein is CASSLGSYNEQFF.

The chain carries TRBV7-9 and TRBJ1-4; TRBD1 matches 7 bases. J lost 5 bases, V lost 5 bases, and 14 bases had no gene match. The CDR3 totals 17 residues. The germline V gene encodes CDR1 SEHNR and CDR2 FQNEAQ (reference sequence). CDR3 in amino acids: CASSPPDRAGRNEKLFF. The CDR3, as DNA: TGTGCCAGCAGCCCCCCCGACAGGGCTGGGAGAAATGAAAAACTGTTTTTT.

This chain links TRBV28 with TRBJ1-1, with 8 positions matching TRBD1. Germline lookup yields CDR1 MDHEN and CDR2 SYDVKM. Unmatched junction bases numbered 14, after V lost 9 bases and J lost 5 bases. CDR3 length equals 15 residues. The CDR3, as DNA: TGTGCCAGTAGCCACCCAGGACAGGGTGGGACTGAAGCTTTCTTT. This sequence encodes CASSHPGQGGTEAFF.

CDR3 residues: CASTPTSGIYNEQFF. The CDR3 DNA is TGTGCCAGTACCCCGACTAGCGGGATCTACAATGAGCAGTTCTTC. The chain carries TRBV19 and TRBJ2-1, with TRBD2 matching over 11 bases. Trimming at V came to 7 bases and at J to 3 bases, leaving 5 bases not matched to a gene. In germline, CDR1 is LNHDA, CDR2 SQIVND (reference sequence). This CDR3 is 15 amino acids long.

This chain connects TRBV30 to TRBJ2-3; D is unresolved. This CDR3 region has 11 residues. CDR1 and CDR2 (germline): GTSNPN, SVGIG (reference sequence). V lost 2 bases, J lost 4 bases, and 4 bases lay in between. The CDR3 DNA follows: TGTGCCTGGAGTCGGGCAGATACGCAGTATTTT. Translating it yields CAWSRADTQYF.

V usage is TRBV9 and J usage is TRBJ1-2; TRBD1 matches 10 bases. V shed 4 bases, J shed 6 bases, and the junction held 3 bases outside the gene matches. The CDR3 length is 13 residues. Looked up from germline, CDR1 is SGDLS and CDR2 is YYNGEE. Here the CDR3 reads CASSKGTGDGYTF. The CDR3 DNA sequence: TGTGCCAGCAGCAAGGGGACAGGGGATGGCTACACCTTC.

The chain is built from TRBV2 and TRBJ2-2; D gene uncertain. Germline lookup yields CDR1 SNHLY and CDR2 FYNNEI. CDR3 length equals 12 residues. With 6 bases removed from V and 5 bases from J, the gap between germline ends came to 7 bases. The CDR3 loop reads CASRFTTGELFF. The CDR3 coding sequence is TGTGCCAGCAGGTTTACAACCGGGGAGCTGTTTTTT.

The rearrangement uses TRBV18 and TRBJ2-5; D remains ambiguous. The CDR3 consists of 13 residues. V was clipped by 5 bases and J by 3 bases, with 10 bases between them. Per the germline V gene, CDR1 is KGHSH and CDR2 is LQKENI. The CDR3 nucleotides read TGTGCCAGCTCATCCACGTCCGAAGAGACCCAGTACTTC. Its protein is CASSSTSEETQYF.

This chain's CDR3 is CASSQEGTGIYEQYF. For the CDR3, the DNA is TGCGCCAGCAGCCAAGAAGGGACAGGGATCTACGAGCAGTACTTC. The rearrangement joins TRBV4-3 to TRBJ2-7; 9 nucleotides align to TRBD1. In germline, CDR1 is LGHNA, CDR2 YSLEER. Trimming took 0 bases from V and 3 from J; bases not matched to a gene: 3. This CDR3 is built from 15 residues.